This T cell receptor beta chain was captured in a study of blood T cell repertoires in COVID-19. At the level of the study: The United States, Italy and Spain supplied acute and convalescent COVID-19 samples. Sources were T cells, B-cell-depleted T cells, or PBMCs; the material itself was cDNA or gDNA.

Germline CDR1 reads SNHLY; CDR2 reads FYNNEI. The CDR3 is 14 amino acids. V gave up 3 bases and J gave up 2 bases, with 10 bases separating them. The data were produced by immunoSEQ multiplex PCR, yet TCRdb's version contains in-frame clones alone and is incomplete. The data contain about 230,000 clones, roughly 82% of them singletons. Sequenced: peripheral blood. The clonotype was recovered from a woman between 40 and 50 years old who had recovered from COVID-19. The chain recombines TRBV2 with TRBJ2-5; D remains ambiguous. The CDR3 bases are TGTGCCAGCAGTGAGGCAGGTTCTCAAGAGACCCAGTACTTC. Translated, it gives CASSEAGSQETQYF.